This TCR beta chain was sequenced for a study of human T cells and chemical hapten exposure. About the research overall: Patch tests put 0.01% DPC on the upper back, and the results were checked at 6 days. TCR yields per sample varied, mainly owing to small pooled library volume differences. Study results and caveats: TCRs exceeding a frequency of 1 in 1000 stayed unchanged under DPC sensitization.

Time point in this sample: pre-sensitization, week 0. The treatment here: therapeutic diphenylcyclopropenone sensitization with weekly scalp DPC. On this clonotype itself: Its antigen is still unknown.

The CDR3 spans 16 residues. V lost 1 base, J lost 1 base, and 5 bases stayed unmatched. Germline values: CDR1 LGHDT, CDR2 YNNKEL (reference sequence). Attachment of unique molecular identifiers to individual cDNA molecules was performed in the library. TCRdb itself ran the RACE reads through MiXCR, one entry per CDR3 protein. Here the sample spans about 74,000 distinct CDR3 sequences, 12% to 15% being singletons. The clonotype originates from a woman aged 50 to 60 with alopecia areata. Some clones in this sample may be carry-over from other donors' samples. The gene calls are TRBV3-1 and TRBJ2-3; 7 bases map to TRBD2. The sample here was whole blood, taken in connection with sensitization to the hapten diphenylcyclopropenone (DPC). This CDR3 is CASSQGLAAGTDTQYF. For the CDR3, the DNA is TGTGCCAGCAGCCAAGGACTAGCCGCGGGCACAGATACGCAGTATTTT.